This section outlines one TCR beta chain sequence together with its context. Its specificity is unknown. This record comes from a study of beta chain features in type 1 diabetes. About the study: Age, gender and cell yields were alike across patients and healthy donors. Sorted cells examined across all samples numbered 85 million to 130 million.

Notes on the study in general: Relative to healthy donors, patients appeared to have naive, central memory and Treg TCRB repertoires that were more similar. A moderate, significant TCRB CDR3 shortening appeared in type 1 diabetes across four CD4+ subsets. Insertion counts at VDJ junctions were lower in type 1 diabetes patients, who also showed more deletions there.

Expressed TCRB transcripts got sequenced, as all isolated RNA was reverse transcribed. Repertoires were generated with immunoSEQ multiplex PCR, while TCRdb's copy carries only in-frame clones and drops some. The repertoire holds 150,000 to 200,000 clones, with less than 10% as singletons. The sequenced sample consisted of central memory CD4+ T cells from blood. The sequence came from a man aged 18 to 30 with type 1 diabetes.

Here the CDR3 reads CASSFRVETNTGELFF. CDR3 DNA: TGTGCCAGCAGCTTCCGGGTGGAGACGAACACCGGGGAGCTGTTTTTT. The chain is built from TRBV5-4 and TRBJ2-2; D call uncertain. The CDR3 runs to 16 residues. V was cut by 2 bases and J by 0 bases, with 11 bases left in between. Germline V gives CDR1 SGHNT, CDR2 YYREEE (reference sequence).